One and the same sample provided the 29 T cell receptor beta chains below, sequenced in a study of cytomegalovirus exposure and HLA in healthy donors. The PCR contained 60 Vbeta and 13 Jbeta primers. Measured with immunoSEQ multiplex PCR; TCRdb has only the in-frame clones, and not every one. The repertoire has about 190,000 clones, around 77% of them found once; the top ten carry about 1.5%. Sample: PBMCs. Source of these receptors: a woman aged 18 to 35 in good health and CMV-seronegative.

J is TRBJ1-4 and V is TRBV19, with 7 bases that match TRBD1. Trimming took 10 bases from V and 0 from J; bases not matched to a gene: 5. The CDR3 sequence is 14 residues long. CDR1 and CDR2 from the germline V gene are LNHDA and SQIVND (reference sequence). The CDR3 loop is CATLDRATNEKLFF. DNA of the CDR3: TGTGCCACCCTCGACAGGGCAACTAATGAAAAACTGTTTTTT.

The CDR3 DNA is TGTGCCAGCACCCCTTTCGAGGGCGGACTCACTGAAGCTTTCTTT. Protein product: CASTPFEGGLTEAFF. The chain carries TRBV6-1 and TRBJ1-1; D is undetermined. The CDR3 loop spans 15 amino acids. V was trimmed by 7 bases and J by 4 bases, leaving 19 bases between them. CDR1 MNHNS and CDR2 SASEGT come from the germline V gene.

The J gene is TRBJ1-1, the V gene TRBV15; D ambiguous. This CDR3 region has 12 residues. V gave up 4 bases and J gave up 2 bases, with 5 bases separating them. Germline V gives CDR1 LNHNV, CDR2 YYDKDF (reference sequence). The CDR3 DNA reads TGTGCCACCAGCAAACTAAACACTGAAGCTTTCTTT. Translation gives CATSKLNTEAFF.

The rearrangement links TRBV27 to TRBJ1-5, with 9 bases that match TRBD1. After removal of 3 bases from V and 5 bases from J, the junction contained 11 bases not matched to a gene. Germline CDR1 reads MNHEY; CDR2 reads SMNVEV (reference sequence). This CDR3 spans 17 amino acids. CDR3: CASSFWGTGKLHQPQHF. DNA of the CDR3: TGTGCCAGCAGTTTCTGGGGGACAGGGAAGCTTCATCAGCCCCAGCATTTT.

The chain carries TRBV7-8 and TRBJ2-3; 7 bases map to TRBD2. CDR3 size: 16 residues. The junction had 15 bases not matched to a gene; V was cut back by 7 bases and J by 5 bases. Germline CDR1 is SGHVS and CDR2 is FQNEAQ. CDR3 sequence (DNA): TGTGCCAGCACAAAAAATCCGGGGGGAGGGAGAGATACGCAGTATTTT. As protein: CASTKNPGGGRDTQYF. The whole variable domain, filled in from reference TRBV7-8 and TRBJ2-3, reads GAGVSQSPRYKVAKRGQDVALRCDPISGHVSLFWYQQALGQGPEFLTYFQNEAQLDKSGLPSDRFFAERPEGSVSTLKIQRTQQEDSAVYLCASTKNPGGGRDTQYFGPGTRLTVL.

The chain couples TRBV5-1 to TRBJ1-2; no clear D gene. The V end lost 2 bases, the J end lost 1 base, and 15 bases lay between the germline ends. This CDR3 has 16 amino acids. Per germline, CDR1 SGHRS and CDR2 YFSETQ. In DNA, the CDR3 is TGCGCCAGCAGCTTTCGAGAATCGGCGGTTAACTATGGCTACACCTTC. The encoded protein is CASSFRESAVNYGYTF.

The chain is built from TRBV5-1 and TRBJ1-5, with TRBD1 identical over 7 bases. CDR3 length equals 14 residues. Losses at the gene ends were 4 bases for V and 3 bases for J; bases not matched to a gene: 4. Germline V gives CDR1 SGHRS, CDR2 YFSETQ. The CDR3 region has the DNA TGCGCCAGCAGCATAGGGACAGCCAATCAGCCCCAGCATTTT. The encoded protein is CASSIGTANQPQHF.

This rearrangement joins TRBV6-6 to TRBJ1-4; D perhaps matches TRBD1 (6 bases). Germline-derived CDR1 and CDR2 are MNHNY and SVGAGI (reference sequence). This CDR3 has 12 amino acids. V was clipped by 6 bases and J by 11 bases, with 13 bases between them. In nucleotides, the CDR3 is TGTGCCAGCAGGCCCGGACAGTCGAAACTGTTTTTT. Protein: CASRPGQSKLFF.

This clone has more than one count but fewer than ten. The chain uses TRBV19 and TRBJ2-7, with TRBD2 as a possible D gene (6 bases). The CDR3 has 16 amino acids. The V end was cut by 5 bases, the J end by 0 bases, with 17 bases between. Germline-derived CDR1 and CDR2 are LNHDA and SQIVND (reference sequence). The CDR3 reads CASSYGASDSSYEQYF. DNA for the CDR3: TGTGCCAGTAGTTATGGGGCTAGCGACAGCTCCTACGAGCAGTACTTC.

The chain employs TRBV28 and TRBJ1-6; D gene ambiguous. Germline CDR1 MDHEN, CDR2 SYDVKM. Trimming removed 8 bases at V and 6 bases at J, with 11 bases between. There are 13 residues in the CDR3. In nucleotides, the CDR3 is TGTGCCAGCCGAGAGGGCGGTAATTCACCCCTCCACTTT. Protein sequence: CASREGGNSPLHF.

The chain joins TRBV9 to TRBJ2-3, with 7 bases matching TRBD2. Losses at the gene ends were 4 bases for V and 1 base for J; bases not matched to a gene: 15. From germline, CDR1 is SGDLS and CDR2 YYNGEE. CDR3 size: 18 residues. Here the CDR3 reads CASSLLFGGGFGTDTQYF. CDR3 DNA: TGTGCCAGCAGCCTCCTTTTTGGGGGGGGGTTCGGCACAGATACGCAGTATTTT.

CDR3 sequence: CASSIRQGALNSNQPQHF. The CDR3 nucleotides are TGTGCCAGTAGTATAAGACAGGGGGCCCTTAATAGCAATCAGCCCCAGCATTTT. The gene calls are TRBV19 and TRBJ1-5; the match to TRBD1 covers 10 bases. CDR1 is LNHDA and CDR2 is SQIVND in the germline V gene (reference sequence). There are 18 residues in the CDR3. V lost 2 bases to trimming and J lost 0 bases; unmatched junction nucleotides: 7.

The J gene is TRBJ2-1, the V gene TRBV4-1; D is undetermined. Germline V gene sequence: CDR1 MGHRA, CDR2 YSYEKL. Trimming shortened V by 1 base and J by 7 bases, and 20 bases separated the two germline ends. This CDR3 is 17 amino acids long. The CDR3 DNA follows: TGCGCCAGCAGCCAAGTGGTGGAAGGAAAGGAGAGGAATGAGCAGTTCTTC. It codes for CASSQVVEGKERNEQFF.

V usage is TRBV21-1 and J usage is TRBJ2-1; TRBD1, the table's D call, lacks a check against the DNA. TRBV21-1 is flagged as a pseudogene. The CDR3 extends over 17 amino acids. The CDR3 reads CASSKALGQGANDEQFF. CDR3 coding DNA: TGTGCCAGCAGCAAAGCGCTGGGACAGGGAGCAAACGATGAGCAGTTCTTC.

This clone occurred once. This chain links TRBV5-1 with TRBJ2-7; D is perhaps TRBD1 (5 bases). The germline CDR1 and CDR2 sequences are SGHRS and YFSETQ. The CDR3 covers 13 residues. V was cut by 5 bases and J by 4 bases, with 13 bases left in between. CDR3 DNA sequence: TGCGCCAGCAGACCGCAGGGTGGGTACGAGCAGTACTTC. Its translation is CASRPQGGYEQYF.

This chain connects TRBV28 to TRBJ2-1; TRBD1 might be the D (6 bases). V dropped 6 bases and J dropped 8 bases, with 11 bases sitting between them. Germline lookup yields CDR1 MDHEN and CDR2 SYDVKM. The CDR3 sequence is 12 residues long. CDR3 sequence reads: CASRLGQYEQFF. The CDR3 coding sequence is TGTGCCAGCAGACTTGGACAGTATGAGCAGTTCTTC.

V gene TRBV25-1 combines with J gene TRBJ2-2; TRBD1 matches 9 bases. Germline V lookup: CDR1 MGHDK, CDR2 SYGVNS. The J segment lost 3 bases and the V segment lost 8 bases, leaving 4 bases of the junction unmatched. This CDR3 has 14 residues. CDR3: CASARQGDTGELFF. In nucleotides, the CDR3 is TGTGCCAGCGCTCGACAGGGGGACACCGGGGAGCTGTTTTTT.

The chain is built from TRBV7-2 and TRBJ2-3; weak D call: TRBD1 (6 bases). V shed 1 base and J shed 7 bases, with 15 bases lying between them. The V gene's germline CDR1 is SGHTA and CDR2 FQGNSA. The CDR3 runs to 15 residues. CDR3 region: CASSLVQGYANTQYF. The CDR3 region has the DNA TGTGCCAGCAGCTTAGTCCAGGGGTACGCGAATACGCAGTATTTT.

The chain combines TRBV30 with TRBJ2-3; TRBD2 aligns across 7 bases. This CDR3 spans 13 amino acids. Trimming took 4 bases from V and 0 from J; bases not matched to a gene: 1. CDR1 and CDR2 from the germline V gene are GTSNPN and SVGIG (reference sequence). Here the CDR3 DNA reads TGTGCCTGGACTAGCGGTAGCACAGATACGCAGTATTTT. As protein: CAWTSGSTDTQYF.

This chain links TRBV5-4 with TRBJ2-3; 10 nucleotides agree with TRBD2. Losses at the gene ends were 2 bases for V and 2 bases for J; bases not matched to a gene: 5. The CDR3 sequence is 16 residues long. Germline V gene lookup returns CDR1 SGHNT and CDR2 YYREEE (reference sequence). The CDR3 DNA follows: TGTGCCAGCAGCTTTAAGCTAGCGGGAGTCACAGATACGCAGTATTTT. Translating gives CASSFKLAGVTDTQYF.

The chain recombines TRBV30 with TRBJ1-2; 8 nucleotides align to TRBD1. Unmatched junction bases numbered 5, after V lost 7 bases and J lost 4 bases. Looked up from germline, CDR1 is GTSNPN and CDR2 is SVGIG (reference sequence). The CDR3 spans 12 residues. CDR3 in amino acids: CALDREGYGYTF. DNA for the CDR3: TGTGCCTTGGACAGGGAAGGCTATGGCTACACCTTC.

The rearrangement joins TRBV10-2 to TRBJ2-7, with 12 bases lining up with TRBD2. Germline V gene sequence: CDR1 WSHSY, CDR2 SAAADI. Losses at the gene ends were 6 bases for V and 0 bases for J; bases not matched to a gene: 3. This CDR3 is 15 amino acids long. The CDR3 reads CASRGLAGRSYEQYF. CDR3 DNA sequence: TGCGCCAGCAGGGGACTAGCGGGCCGCTCCTACGAGCAGTACTTC.

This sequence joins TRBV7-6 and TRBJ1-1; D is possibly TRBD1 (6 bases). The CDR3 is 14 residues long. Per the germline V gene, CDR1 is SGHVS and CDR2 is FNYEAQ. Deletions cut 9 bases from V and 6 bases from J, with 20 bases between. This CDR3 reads CARARVDRIPEAFF. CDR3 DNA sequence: TGTGCCAGGGCGCGAGTGGACAGAATCCCTGAAGCTTTCTTT.

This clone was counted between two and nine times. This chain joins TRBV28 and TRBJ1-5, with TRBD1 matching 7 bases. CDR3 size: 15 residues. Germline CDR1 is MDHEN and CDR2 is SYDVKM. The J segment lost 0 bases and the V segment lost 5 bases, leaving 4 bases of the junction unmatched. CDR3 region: CASSPGTVSNQPQHF. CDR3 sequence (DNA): TGTGCCAGCAGTCCCGGGACAGTTAGCAATCAGCCCCAGCATTTT.

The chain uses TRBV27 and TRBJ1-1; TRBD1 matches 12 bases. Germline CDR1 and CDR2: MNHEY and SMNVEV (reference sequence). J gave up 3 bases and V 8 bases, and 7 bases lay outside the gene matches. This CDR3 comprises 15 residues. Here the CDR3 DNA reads TGTGCCAGCGTACCGGGACAGGGGGCTGACACTGAAGCTTTCTTT. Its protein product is CASVPGQGADTEAFF.

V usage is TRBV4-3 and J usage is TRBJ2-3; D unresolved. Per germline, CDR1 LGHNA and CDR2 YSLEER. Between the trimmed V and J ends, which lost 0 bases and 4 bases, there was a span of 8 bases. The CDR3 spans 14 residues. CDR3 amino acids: CASSQDPESDTQYF. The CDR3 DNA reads TGCGCCAGCAGCCAAGATCCGGAGTCAGATACGCAGTATTTT.

CDR3 loop: CASSLEPRDRGIQPQHF. In DNA form, the CDR3 reads TGCGCCAGCAGCTTGGAACCCCGGGACAGGGGTATCCAGCCCCAGCATTTT. V usage is TRBV5-1 and J usage is TRBJ1-5; TRBD1 matches at 10 bases. The germline CDR1 and CDR2 sequences are SGHRS and YFSETQ. V lost 0 bases, J lost 7 bases, and 10 bases stayed unmatched. The CDR3 spans 17 residues.

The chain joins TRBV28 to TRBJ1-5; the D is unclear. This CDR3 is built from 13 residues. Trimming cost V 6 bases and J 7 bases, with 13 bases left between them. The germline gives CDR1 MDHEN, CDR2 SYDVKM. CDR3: CASSLGLQQPQHF. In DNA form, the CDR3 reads TGTGCCAGCAGCTTGGGCCTCCAGCAGCCCCAGCATTTT.

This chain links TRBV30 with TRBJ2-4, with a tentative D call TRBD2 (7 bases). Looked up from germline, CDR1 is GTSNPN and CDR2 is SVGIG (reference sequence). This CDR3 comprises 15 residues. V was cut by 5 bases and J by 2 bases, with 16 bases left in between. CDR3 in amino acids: CAWDRGGLTKNIQYF. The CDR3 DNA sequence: TGTGCCTGGGATAGGGGGGGCCTTACCAAAAACATTCAGTACTTC. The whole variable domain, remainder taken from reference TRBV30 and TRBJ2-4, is SQTIHQWPATLVQPVGSPLSLECTVEGTSNPNLYWYRQAAGRGLQLLFYSVGIGQISSEVPQNLSASRPQDRQFILSSKKLLLSDSGFYLCAWDRGGLTKNIQYFGAGTRLSVL.